A single sample is the source of the 24 T cell receptor beta chains below, sequenced in a study of cytomegalovirus exposure and HLA in healthy donors. Both 60 Vbeta primers and 13 Jbeta primers went into the PCR. Repertoires were generated with immunoSEQ multiplex PCR, while TCRdb's copy carries only in-frame clones and drops some. The sample yields about 140,000 clones, over 75% seen once. The source material was PBMCs. These TCRs come from a woman in her forties in good health and CMV-seronegative.

This chain uses TRBV7-2 with TRBJ2-1; D might be TRBD2 (6 bases). Trimming removed 0 bases from V and 11 bases from J, with 17 bases in between. This CDR3 spans 15 amino acids. In germline, CDR1 is SGHTA, CDR2 FQGNSA. The CDR3 DNA reads as TGTGCCAGCAGCTTAGCGACGACTAGTTCTAATCAGCAGTTCTTC. Translation gives CASSLATTSSNQQFF.

This clone was counted only a few times. The chain recombines TRBV4-2 with TRBJ1-1, with 9 bases fitting TRBD1. The CDR3 runs 16 residues. Germline CDR1 is LGHNA and CDR2 is YNFKEQ. J was trimmed by 5 bases and V by 1 base; bases with no gene match: 8. The CDR3 sequence: CASSQGSRTGVTEAFF. Written as DNA, the CDR3 is TGTGCCAGCAGCCAAGGGTCCCGGACAGGGGTTACTGAAGCTTTCTTT.

The chain carries TRBV28 and TRBJ2-5; 11 bases are a match to TRBD2. Germline V CDR1 and CDR2: MDHEN, SYDVKM. The CDR3 is 15 amino acids. The junction had 11 bases not matched to a gene; V was cut back by 3 bases and J by 11 bases. The CDR3 region has the DNA TGTGCCAGCAGTTTTCTAGGACTAGCGGGTCGGGAGCAGTACTTC. This sequence encodes CASSFLGLAGREQYF.

The V and J genes are TRBV4-3 and TRBJ2-6; possible D gene TRBD1, 6 bases. Trimming removed 5 bases from V and 11 bases from J, with 19 bases in between. The CDR3 has 15 residues. CDR1 is LGHNA and CDR2 is YSLEER in the germline V gene. The CDR3 nucleotides are TGCGCCAGCAGCAACTCACGACAGGTCGGTTACGTCCTGACTTTC. Amino acid sequence: CASSNSRQVGYVLTF.

This clone was seen only a few times. This chain links TRBV11-2 with TRBJ2-5; TRBD2 matches at 9 bases. With V trimmed by 8 bases and J by 5 bases, 12 bases remained unmatched. Germline loops: CDR1 SGHAT, CDR2 FQNNGV. There are 15 residues in the CDR3. DNA of the CDR3: TGTGCCAGCGCATTAGCGGGAGAATGGGGGGAGACCCAGTACTTC. Protein: CASALAGEWGETQYF. Variable domain in full (rest from reference TRBV11-2 and TRBJ2-5): EAGVAQSPRYKIIEKRQSVAFWCNPISGHATLYWYQQILGQGPKLLIQFQNNGVVDDSQLPKDRFSAERLKGVDSTLKIQPAKLEDSAVYLCASALAGEWGETQYFGPGTRLLVL.

The genes are TRBV30 and TRBJ2-3; possible D gene TRBD1, 5 bases. CDR3 length equals 13 residues. Trimming shortened V by 3 bases and J by 5 bases, and 12 bases separated the two germline ends. Germline V gives CDR1 GTSNPN, CDR2 SVGIG (reference sequence). CDR3 protein: CAWSMRRGDTQYF. The CDR3 nucleotides read TGTGCCTGGAGCATGAGAAGGGGAGATACGCAGTATTTT. The full variable domain, its missing parts supplied by reference TRBV30 and TRBJ2-3, is SQTIHQWPATLVQPVGSPLSLECTVEGTSNPNLYWYRQAAGRGLQLLFYSVGIGQISSEVPQNLSASRPQDRQFILSSKKLLLSDSGFYLCAWSMRRGDTQYFGPGTRLTVL.

This sequence joins TRBV28 and TRBJ2-1, with D perhaps matching TRBD2 (6 bases). The germline V and J ends were trimmed by 3 bases and 6 bases, with 9 bases remaining between them. The CDR3 runs 13 residues. Germline V gives CDR1 MDHEN, CDR2 SYDVKM. CDR3 in DNA: TGTGCCAGCAGTTTGTCCGGGGGCAATGAGCAGTTCTTC. Protein product: CASSLSGGNEQFF.

The chain links TRBV11-2 to TRBJ2-1; weak D call: TRBD2 (5 bases). Germline assignment: CDR1 SGHAT and CDR2 FQNNGV. The CDR3 contains 14 residues. V shed 1 base and J shed 6 bases, with 10 bases lying between them. This CDR3 is CASSLGGAVNEQFF. Here the CDR3 DNA reads TGTGCCAGCAGCTTAGGGGGAGCTGTCAATGAGCAGTTCTTC.

The V call is TRBV30, the J call TRBJ2-7; 9 nucleotides match TRBD2. CDR3 length: 14 residues. J lost 4 bases, V lost 2 bases, and 6 bases had no gene match. Germline V gene sequence: CDR1 GTSNPN, CDR2 SVGIG (reference sequence). The chain's CDR3 is CAWSSSGSVYEQYF. As DNA, the CDR3 is TGTGCCTGGAGTAGTAGCGGGAGCGTTTACGAGCAGTACTTC.

The genes are TRBV18 and TRBJ2-7, with 10 bases fitting TRBD2. CDR3 length: 17 amino acids. Trimming cost V 1 base and J 3 bases; bases outside gene matches: 9. Germline CDR1 reads KGHSH; CDR2 reads LQKENI. CDR3 in amino acids: CASSPQSLAGGSYEQYF. DNA for the CDR3: TGTGCCAGCTCACCACAGTCCTTAGCGGGAGGTAGCTACGAGCAGTACTTC.

The chain carries TRBV19 and TRBJ2-7; D is perhaps TRBD2 (5 bases). This CDR3 region has 14 residues. Germline V lookup: CDR1 LNHDA, CDR2 SQIVND (reference sequence). The V and J ends lost 3 bases and 5 bases respectively, with 14 bases between them. CDR3 sequence (DNA): TGTGCCAGTAGTATGGACTCAAGGCTGAACGAGCAGTACTTC. This codes for CASSMDSRLNEQYF.

The V gene is TRBV7-2, the J gene TRBJ2-1; the D gene is possibly TRBD2 (6 bases). The CDR3 has 16 residues. V lost 2 bases and J 2 bases, leaving 13 bases between the germline ends. Per germline, CDR1 SGHTA and CDR2 FQGNSA. CDR3 region: CASSLRAGRTYNEQFF. The CDR3 DNA is TGTGCCAGCAGCTTAAGGGCGGGAAGAACCTACAATGAGCAGTTCTTC.

V usage is TRBV2 and J usage is TRBJ2-1, with 11 bases identical to TRBD2. With V trimmed by 7 bases and J by 6 bases, 5 bases remained unmatched. This CDR3 region has 14 residues. CDR1 is SNHLY, CDR2 FYNNEI, per germline. CDR3 nucleotides: TGTGCCAGCAAAGGTCTAGCGGGAGGCAATGAGCAGTTCTTC. This gives the protein CASKGLAGGNEQFF.

The chain combines TRBV7-8 with TRBJ1-1; D not certain. The germline V gene encodes CDR1 SGHVS and CDR2 FQNEAQ. V was trimmed by 0 bases and J by 4 bases, leaving 15 bases between them. The CDR3 has 16 residues. The CDR3 nucleotides are TGTGCCAGCAGCTTAGCGTATCCAGGTCTGGGCACTGAAGCTTTCTTT. It yields the protein CASSLAYPGLGTEAFF.

The chain combines TRBV2 with TRBJ1-1; D gene ambiguous. The V gene lost 6 bases and the J gene lost 1 base, with 9 bases spanning the gap. CDR1 is SNHLY and CDR2 is FYNNEI in the germline V gene. This CDR3 has 13 amino acids. CDR3 nucleotides: TGTGCCAGCAGCGATATTAGGAACACTGAAGCTTTCTTT. Translation: CASSDIRNTEAFF.

The chain has TRBV10-3 and TRBJ1-5, with 9 bases identical to TRBD1. This CDR3 region has 13 residues. Trimming cost V 6 bases and J 4 bases; bases outside gene matches: 1. Germline V gives CDR1 ENHRY, CDR2 SYGVKD. In DNA form, the CDR3 reads TGTGCCATCAGGGGACAGGGAAATCAGCCCCAGCATTTT. This sequence encodes CAIRGQGNQPQHF.

Details on this clone: Other nucleotide sequences in the sample specify the same CDR3. The rearrangement links TRBV7-9 to TRBJ2-7; D might be TRBD2 (6 bases). The CDR3 runs 14 residues. Germline CDR1 reads SEHNR; CDR2 reads FQNEAQ (reference sequence). The V end was cut by 5 bases, the J end by 2 bases, with 13 bases between. The CDR3 nucleotides are TGTGCCAGCAGCAGCGGGCGGGCGCCCTACGAGCAGTACTTC. Its translation: CASSSGRAPYEQYF.

The chain joins TRBV28 to TRBJ2-3, with 10 bases that match TRBD2. Looked up from germline, CDR1 is MDHEN and CDR2 is SYDVKM. CDR3 size: 16 residues. After removal of 4 bases from V and 4 bases from J, the junction contained 8 bases not matched to a gene. The CDR3 reads CASSSLAGGYADTQYF. CDR3 bases: TGTGCCAGCAGTTCCTTAGCGGGAGGTTACGCAGATACGCAGTATTTT. The variable domain in full, completed from reference TRBV28 and TRBJ2-3, reads DVKVTQSSRYLVKRTGEKVFLECVQDMDHENMFWYRQDPGLGLRLIYFSYDVKMKEKGDIPEGYSVSREKKERFSLILESASTNQTSMYLCASSSLAGGYADTQYFGPGTRLTVL.

The rearrangement links TRBV4-2 to TRBJ1-4, with a weak D call TRBD1 (5 bases). Germline CDR1 LGHNA, CDR2 YNFKEQ. The V end lost 0 bases, the J end lost 7 bases, and 15 bases lay between the germline ends. The CDR3 has 16 residues. The CDR3 protein is CASSQDSRGWGEKLFF. CDR3 nucleotide sequence: TGTGCCAGCAGCCAAGATAGTCGGGGGTGGGGTGAAAAACTGTTTTTT.

This chain uses TRBV4-1 with TRBJ2-7; possible D gene TRBD1, 5 bases. The CDR3 is 13 amino acids. Germline CDR1 is MGHRA and CDR2 is YSYEKL. Trimming took 4 bases from V and 3 from J, leaving 10 bases between them. This CDR3 is CASSPKTGYEQYF. DNA for the CDR3: TGCGCCAGCAGCCCTAAAACAGGCTACGAGCAGTACTTC.

The chain joins TRBV19 to TRBJ2-6; 7 positions agree with TRBD1. CDR3 length: 18 amino acids. Germline loops: CDR1 LNHDA, CDR2 SQIVND (reference sequence). Losses at the gene ends were 1 base for V and 0 bases for J; bases not matched to a gene: 6. The CDR3 bases are TGTGCCAGTAGTATAGGGTGGGACAGTTCCTCTGGGGCCAACGTCCTGACTTTC. Amino acid sequence: CASSIGWDSSSGANVLTF.

The gene calls are TRBV30 and TRBJ1-5; 8 bases match TRBD1. This CDR3 is 14 amino acids long. Trimming took 0 bases from V and 2 from J; bases not matched to a gene: 0. CDR1 and CDR2 (germline): GTSNPN, SVGIG (reference sequence). CDR3 bases: TGTGCCTGGAGTGTACAGGGGGGCAATCAGCCCCAGCATTTT. Its protein product is CAWSVQGGNQPQHF.

This clone has only one observation. V and J are TRBV27 and TRBJ2-7; possibly TRBD1 for D (7 bases). CDR1 MNHEY and CDR2 SMNVEV come from the germline V gene (reference sequence). The V end lost 7 bases, the J end lost 1 base, and 14 bases lay between the germline ends. The CDR3 spans 14 residues. In DNA, the CDR3 is TGTGCCAGCACCCCGACAGGGAGGTCCTACGAGCAGTACTTC. Translation gives CASTPTGRSYEQYF.

This clone showed up just a few times. The chain combines TRBV9 with TRBJ2-2, with TRBD1 matching over 10 bases. Germline V CDR1 and CDR2: SGDLS, YYNGEE. V was pared by 4 bases and J by 6 bases, with 9 bases of the junction left unmatched. The CDR3 extends over 16 amino acids. CDR3 in DNA: TGTGCCAGCAGCTCGACAGGGGGCGCATTGGCCGGGGAGCTGTTTTTT. The encoded protein is CASSSTGGALAGELFF.